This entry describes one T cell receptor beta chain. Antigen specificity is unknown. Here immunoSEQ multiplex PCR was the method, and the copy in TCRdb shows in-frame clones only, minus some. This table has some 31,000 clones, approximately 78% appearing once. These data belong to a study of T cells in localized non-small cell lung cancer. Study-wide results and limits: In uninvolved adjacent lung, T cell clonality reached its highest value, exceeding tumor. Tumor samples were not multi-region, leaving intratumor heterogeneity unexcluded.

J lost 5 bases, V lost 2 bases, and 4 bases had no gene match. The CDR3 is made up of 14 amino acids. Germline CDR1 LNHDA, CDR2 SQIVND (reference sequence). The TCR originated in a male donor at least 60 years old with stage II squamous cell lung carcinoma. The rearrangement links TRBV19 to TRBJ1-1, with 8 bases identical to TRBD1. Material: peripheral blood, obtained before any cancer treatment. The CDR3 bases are TGTGCCAGTAGTATACAGGGGGCGAGGACTGAAGCTTTCTTT. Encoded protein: CASSIQGARTEAFF.